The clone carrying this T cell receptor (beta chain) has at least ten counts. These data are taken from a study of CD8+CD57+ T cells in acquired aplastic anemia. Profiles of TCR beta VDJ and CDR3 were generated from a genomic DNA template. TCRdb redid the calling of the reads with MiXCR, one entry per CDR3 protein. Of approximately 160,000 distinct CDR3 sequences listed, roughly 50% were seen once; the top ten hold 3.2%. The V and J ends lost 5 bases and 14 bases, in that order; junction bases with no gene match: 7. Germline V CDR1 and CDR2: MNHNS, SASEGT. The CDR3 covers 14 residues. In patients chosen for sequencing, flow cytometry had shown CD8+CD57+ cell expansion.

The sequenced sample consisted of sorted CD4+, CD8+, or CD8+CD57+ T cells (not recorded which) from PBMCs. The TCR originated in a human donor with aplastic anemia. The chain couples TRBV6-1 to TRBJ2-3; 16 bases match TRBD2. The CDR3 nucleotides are TGTGCCAGCAGTCTGGGACTAGCGGGAGGGGGCCGGTATTTT. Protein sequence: CASSLGLAGGGRYF.